A selection of T cell receptor beta chains follows, all from one sample in a study of cytomegalovirus exposure and HLA in healthy donors. The table came from immunoSEQ multiplex PCR; TCRdb's copy has only in-frame clones and leaves some out. The sample has 150,000 to 200,000 clones, around 62% seen once. Sequencing used PBMCs. These receptors came from a man aged 40-49 years in good health and CMV-seronegative. The CDR3 runs from the conserved cysteine through the conserved F or W. A D gene is named only where the DNA matches it firmly. Some rows have no size entry. The others give once, few or many, or a class for an expanded clone.

>TRBJ2-3|TRBD2|TRBV9|16|few
TGTGCCAGCAGCGTAACTAGCGGGAGGGGGACAGATACGCAGTATTTT
CASSVTSGRGTDTQYF
>TRBJ2-1|-|TRBV6-6|14|once
TGTGCCAGCAGCCTGGACGGGAGATTGAATGAGCAGTTCTTC
CASSLDGRLNEQFF
>TRBJ1-1|TRBD1|TRBV5-6|14|few
TGTGCCAGCAGATACTCAGGGGGTTGGACTGAAGCTTTCTTT
CASRYSGGWTEAFF
>TRBJ2-4|-|TRBV28|17|-
TGTGCCAGCAGCTTTGGAACGGAGGGGTGGGCCAAAAACATTCAGTACTTC
CASSFGTEGWAKNIQYF
>TRBJ2-3|TRBD2|TRBV19|16|-
TGTGCCAGTAGCCAACCCGGGACTAGTGTAACAGATACGCAGTATTTT
CASSQPGTSVTDTQYF
>TRBJ1-2|-|TRBV5-4|13|-
TGTGCCAGCATCACCTACGGACAGTATGGCTACACCTTC
CASITYGQYGYTF
>TRBJ2-7|TRBD1|TRBV7-8|15|few
TGTGCCAGCAGTACTAGTGACAGGGTAGGCCACGAGCAGTACTTC
CASSTSDRVGHEQYF
>TRBJ1-5|TRBD1|TRBV5-1|14|-
TGCGCCAGCAGTCCAGGGGGAGGCAATCAGCCCCAGCATTTT
CASSPGGGNQPQHF
>TRBJ2-5|-|TRBV5-4|14|-
TGTGCCGGCAGCACCGTGGAGCAGGGTGAGACCCAGTACTTC
CAGSTVEQGETQYF
>TRBJ2-1|TRBD1|TRBV18|14|-
TGTGCCAGCTCCGGACAGGGGGTAAACAATGAGCAGTTCTTC
CASSGQGVNNEQFF
>TRBJ2-7|TRBD2|TRBV10-3|14|-
TGTGCCATCAGTGGACTAGCGGGAGGAAACGAGCAGTACTTC
CAISGLAGGNEQYF
>TRBJ2-1|-|TRBV9|16|few
TGTGCCAGCAGCGGTAGCGACCGGTTCTCCTACAATGAGCAGTTCTTC
CASSGSDRFSYNEQFF
>TRBJ2-7|-|TRBV27|14|-
TGTGCCAGCAGTTTAATCAGGGATTCCTACGAGCAGTACTTC
CASSLIRDSYEQYF
>TRBJ2-7|TRBD1|TRBV25-1|12|-
TGTGCCAGTGACAGGGGGACCTACGAGCAGTACTTC
CASDRGTYEQYF
>TRBJ2-3|TRBD1|TRBV28|14|-
TGTGCCAGCAGTTCGACAGGGGTTTCAGATACGCAGTATTTT
CASSSTGVSDTQYF
>TRBJ1-2|TRBD1|TRBV6-5|15|-
TGTGCCAGCAGTTATCAGACAGGGACGGACTATGGCTACACCTTC
CASSYQTGTDYGYTF
>TRBJ2-1|TRBD2|TRBV7-9|15|-
TGTGCCAGCAGCCCGTGGACTAGCGTATTGAATGAGCAGTTCTTC
CASSPWTSVLNEQFF
>TRBJ2-7|-|TRBV27|12|once
TGTGCCAGCAGTTTTATCTACTACGAGCAGTACTTC
CASSFIYYEQYF
>TRBJ2-3|-|TRBV5-1|15|-
TGCGCCAGCAGCTTGGCCCGCGCTGGTATTGATACGCAGTATTTT
CASSLARAGIDTQYF
>TRBJ2-2|-|TRBV4-1|19|-
TGCGCCAGCAGCCAAGAACCCGGGGACAGCTCCGCGAACACCGGGGGGCTGTTTTTT
CASSQEPGDSSANTGGLFF
>TRBJ1-2|-|TRBV20-1|11|-
TGCAGTGCTAGTTCCGGCTATGGCTACACCTTC
CSASSGYGYTF
>TRBJ2-1|-|TRBV7-9|14|-
TGTGCCAGCAGCCTAGCGCAGTCCTACAATGAGCAGTTCTTC
CASSLAQSYNEQFF
>TRBJ1-6|TRBD1|TRBV5-1|16|-
TGCGCCAGCAGCTTGCTCGGGACAGCGGCTAATTCACCCCTCCACTTT
CASSLLGTAANSPLHF
>TRBJ2-5|-|TRBV2|14|-
TGTGCCAGCAGTGACGGGGTTGGCCAAGAGACCCAGTACTTC
CASSDGVGQETQYF
>TRBJ2-7|-|TRBV7-2|12|few
TGTGCCAGCAGCTTGAGCTCCTACGAGCAGTACTTC
CASSLSSYEQYF
>TRBJ1-2|TRBD1|TRBV2|14|once
TGTGCCAGCAGGCAGGGGGCCCCTAACCATGGCTACACCTTC
CASRQGAPNHGYTF
>TRBJ1-5|-|TRBV6-4|13|-
TGTGCCAGCAGCACAGAAGGGGGTCAGCCCCAGCATTTT
CASSTEGGQPQHF
>TRBJ1-2|TRBD1|TRBV5-4|16|-
TGTGCCAGCAGCTTGAGGGGGCCGACAGGGGGGCGAGGCTACACCTTC
CASSLRGPTGGRGYTF
>TRBJ2-5|TRBD1|TRBV29-1|14|-
TGCAGCGTTGACCCGACAGGGCTGAGAGAGACCCAGTACTTC
CSVDPTGLRETQYF
>TRBJ2-7|-|TRBV27|16|-
TGTGCCAGCAGTCTGGGATTAAACAGGGGGGGCTACGAGCAGTACTTC
CASSLGLNRGGYEQYF
>TRBJ1-4|-|TRBV18|12|-
TGTGCCAGCTCACCACAGAGTGAGAAACTGTTTTTT
CASSPQSEKLFF
>TRBJ2-7|TRBD2|TRBV19|16|-
TGTGCCAGTAGTCCCGGGACTAGCGGGAGAGTCGGAGAGCAGTACTTC
CASSPGTSGRVGEQYF
>TRBJ1-1|TRBD1|TRBV27|15|-
TGTGTCAAAGGGGGACAGCGCACAGGGAACACTGAAGCTTTCTTT
CVKGGQRTGNTEAFF
>TRBJ2-7|-|TRBV11-2|16|few
TGTGCCAGCACCTCCTCTGTAGTCCGGACAAGCAAAGAGCAGTACTTC
CASTSSVVRTSKEQYF